The clone carrying this TCR beta chain was counted a single time. The antigen remains undetermined. The sample comes from a study of T cell responses to AZD1222 COVID-19 vaccine. Data came from immunoSEQ multiplex PCR; TCRdb stores just in-frame clones and leaves some out. The table has 90,000 to 110,000 clones, around 90% seen once. General study findings and limits: Only five to seven AZD1222 recipients were seropositive at baseline. Only after the peak T cell response were repertoires sampled. Clonal diversity may have been underestimated, and the donors were mostly white British, with more females than males.

The CDR3 extends over 12 amino acids. The V end lost 10 bases, the J end lost 5 bases, and 14 bases lay between the germline ends. Germline V gene sequence: CDR1 MDHEN, CDR2 SYDVKM. The source material was peripheral blood, sampled on day 0 of AZD1222 vaccination. The rearrangement links TRBV28 to TRBJ2-5; the D is unclear. The receptor comes from an adult in good health. CDR3 in amino acids: CATSVTVETQYF. DNA for the CDR3: TGTGCCACGTCGGTGACGGTGGAGACCCAGTACTTC.